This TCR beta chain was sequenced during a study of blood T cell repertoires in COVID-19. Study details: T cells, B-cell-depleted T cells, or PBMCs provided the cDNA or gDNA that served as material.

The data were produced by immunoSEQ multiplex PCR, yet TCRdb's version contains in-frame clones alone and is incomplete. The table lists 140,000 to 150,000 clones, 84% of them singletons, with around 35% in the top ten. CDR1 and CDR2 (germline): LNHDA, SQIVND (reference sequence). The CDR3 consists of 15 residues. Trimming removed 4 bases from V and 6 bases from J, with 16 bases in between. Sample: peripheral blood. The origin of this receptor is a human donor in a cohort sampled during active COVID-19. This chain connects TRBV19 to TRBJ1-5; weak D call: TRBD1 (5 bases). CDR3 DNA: TGTGCCAGTAGTACCCCAGGGTTAGCTGGTCAGCCCCAGCATTTT. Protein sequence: CASSTPGLAGQPQHF.